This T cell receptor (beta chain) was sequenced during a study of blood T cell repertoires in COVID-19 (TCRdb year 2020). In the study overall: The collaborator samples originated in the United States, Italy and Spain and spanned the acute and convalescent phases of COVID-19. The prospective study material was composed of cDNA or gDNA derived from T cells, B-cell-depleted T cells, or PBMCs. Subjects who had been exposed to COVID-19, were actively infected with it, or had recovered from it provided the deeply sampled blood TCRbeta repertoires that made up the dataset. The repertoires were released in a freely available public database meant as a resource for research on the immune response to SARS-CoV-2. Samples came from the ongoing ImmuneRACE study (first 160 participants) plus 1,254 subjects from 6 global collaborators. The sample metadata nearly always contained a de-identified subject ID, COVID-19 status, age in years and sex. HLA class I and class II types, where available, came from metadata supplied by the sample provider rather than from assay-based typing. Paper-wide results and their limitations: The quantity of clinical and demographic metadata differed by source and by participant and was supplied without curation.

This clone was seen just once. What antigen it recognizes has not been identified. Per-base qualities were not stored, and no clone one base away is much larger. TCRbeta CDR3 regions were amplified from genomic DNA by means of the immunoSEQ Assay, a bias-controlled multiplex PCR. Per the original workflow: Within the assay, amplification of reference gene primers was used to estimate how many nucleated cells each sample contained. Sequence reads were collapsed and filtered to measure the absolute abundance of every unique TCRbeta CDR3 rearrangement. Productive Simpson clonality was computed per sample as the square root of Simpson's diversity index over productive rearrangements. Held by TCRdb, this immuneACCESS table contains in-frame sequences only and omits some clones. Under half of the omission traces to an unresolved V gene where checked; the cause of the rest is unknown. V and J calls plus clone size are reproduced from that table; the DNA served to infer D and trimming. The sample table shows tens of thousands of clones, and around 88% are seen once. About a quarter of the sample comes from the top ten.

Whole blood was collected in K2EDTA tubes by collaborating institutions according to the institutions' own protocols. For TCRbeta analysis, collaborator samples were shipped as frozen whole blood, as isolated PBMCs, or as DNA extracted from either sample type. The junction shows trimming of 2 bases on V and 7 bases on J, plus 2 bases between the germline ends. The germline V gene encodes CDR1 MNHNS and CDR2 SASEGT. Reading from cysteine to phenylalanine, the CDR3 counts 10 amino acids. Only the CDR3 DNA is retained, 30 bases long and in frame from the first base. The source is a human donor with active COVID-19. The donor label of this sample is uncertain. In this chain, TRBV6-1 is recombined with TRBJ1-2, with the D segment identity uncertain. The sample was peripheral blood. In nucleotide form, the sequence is TGTGCCAGCAGTGAACGTGGCTACACCTTC. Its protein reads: CASSERGYTF.